Below, 13 T cell receptor beta chains from the same sample are listed, as sequenced in a study of blood T cell repertoires in COVID-19. Produced via immunoSEQ multiplex PCR; TCRdb's table is partial and in-frame only. The sample lists hundreds of thousands of clones, 80% to 90% occurring once. The sample taken for sequencing was peripheral blood. These receptors originate from a woman in her forties or fifties who had recovered from COVID-19.

The V call is TRBV18, the J call TRBJ1-6, with 8 bases aligning to TRBD1. This CDR3 contains 16 residues. Germline CDR1 and CDR2: KGHSH and LQKENI. Trimming took 3 bases from V and 7 from J; bases not matched to a gene: 8. The CDR3 DNA sequence: TGTGCCAGCTCACCCGGGACAGGTTCTGGGAATTCACCCCTCCACTTT. This gives the protein CASSPGTGSGNSPLHF.

In its sample, this clone was seen once. CDR3 DNA sequence: TGTGCCAGCACTGGGCGTACTGAAGCTTTCTTT. Protein product: CASTGRTEAFF. J is TRBJ1-1 and V is TRBV6-5; D is unresolved. The length of the CDR3 is 11 residues. The germline V gene encodes CDR1 MNHEY and CDR2 SVGAGI. Trimming left V 7 bases short and J 5 bases short, with 8 bases between.

This clone was seen once. This chain uses TRBV5-8 with TRBJ2-5; the match to TRBD1 covers 7 bases. The germline V gene encodes CDR1 SGHTS and CDR2 YDEGEE. J was trimmed by 4 bases and V by 4 bases; bases with no gene match: 4. The CDR3 is made up of 13 amino acids. CDR3 region: CASSPGTVETQYF. The CDR3 region has the DNA TGTGCCAGCAGCCCGGGGACAGTAGAGACCCAGTACTTC.

This sequence joins TRBV28 and TRBJ1-2; 10 positions match TRBD1. Germline CDR1 is MDHEN and CDR2 is SYDVKM. V lost 6 bases, J lost 5 bases, and 9 bases stayed unmatched. The CDR3 has 15 amino acids. CDR3 protein: CASSGQGVKIYGYTF. The DNA of the CDR3 is TGTGCCAGCAGCGGACAGGGGGTTAAAATTTATGGCTACACCTTC.

The genes are TRBV7-8 and TRBJ1-2; D is undetermined. V lost 1 base and J lost 0, with 6 bases in between. From germline, CDR1 is SGHVS and CDR2 FQNEAQ. The CDR3 is 14 residues long. DNA of the CDR3: TGTGCCAGCAGCTTAGAAAGAGCTAACTATGGCTACACCTTC. Protein product: CASSLERANYGYTF. The full variable domain, in which reference TRBV7-8 and TRBJ1-2 provide the parts outside the CDR3, is GAGVSQSPRYKVAKRGQDVALRCDPISGHVSLFWYQQALGQGPEFLTYFQNEAQLDKSGLPSDRFFAERPEGSVSTLKIQRTQQEDSAVYLCASSLERANYGYTFGSGTRLTVV.

CDR3 sequence: CARETGQQYSYEQYF. The CDR3 region has the DNA TGTGCCAGAGAAACGGGACAGCAGTACTCCTACGAGCAGTACTTC. This chain joins TRBV7-9 and TRBJ2-7; 7 bases map to TRBD1. Germline V lookup: CDR1 SEHNR, CDR2 FQNEAQ (reference sequence). This CDR3 has 15 residues. Losses at the gene ends were 9 bases for V and 0 bases for J; bases not matched to a gene: 11.

The chain recombines TRBV5-1 with TRBJ1-2, with a weak D call TRBD1 (6 bases). Trimming stripped 0 bases from V and 5 bases from J, with 8 bases between. The CDR3 is 13 amino acids. The V gene's germline CDR1 is SGHRS and CDR2 YFSETQ. CDR3 sequence: CASSLGTGYGYTF. Written as DNA, the CDR3 is TGCGCCAGCAGCTTGGGCACAGGGTATGGCTACACCTTC.

The chain links TRBV19 to TRBJ2-2; 7 nucleotides line up with TRBD2. This CDR3 is 15 amino acids long. CDR1 and CDR2 (germline): LNHDA, SQIVND (reference sequence). The trim removed 4 bases at V and 0 bases at J, leaving 2 bases unmatched. CDR3 DNA: TGTGCCAGTAGTAAGCGGGGACCGAACACCGGGGAGCTGTTTTTT. This sequence encodes CASSKRGPNTGELFF.

The V call is TRBV21-1, the J call TRBJ2-1; the D call of TRBD2 is as the table states it, not checked on the DNA. TRBV21-1 is an annotated pseudogene. The CDR3 runs to 15 residues. The CDR3 sequence: CASSTRTSLQGEQFF. CDR3 DNA: TGTGCCAGCAGCACTAGGACTAGCCTACAAGGGGAGCAGTTCTTC.

The chain is built from TRBV11-2 and TRBJ2-7, with 7 bases lining up with TRBD2. CDR1 and CDR2 from the germline V gene are SGHAT and FQNNGV. Trimming removed 5 bases from V and 5 bases from J; junction bases left unmatched: 6. The CDR3 spans 13 residues. CDR3 residues: CASSLSGGDEQYF. CDR3 coding DNA: TGTGCCAGCAGCCTAAGTGGGGGGGACGAGCAGTACTTC.

This clone showed up just a few times. The V call is TRBV24-1, the J call TRBJ2-5; 7 nucleotides agree with TRBD1. Germline CDR1 KGHDR, CDR2 SFDVKD. The CDR3 runs 17 residues. V shed 4 bases and J 4 bases; nucleotides not matched to a gene: 14. The CDR3 here is CATSDDTDRASRETQYF. In nucleotides, the CDR3 is TGTGCCACCAGTGACGATACCGACAGGGCCTCCCGAGAGACCCAGTACTTC.

Only one count was recorded for this clone. The chain employs TRBV9 and TRBJ2-7; tentatively, D is TRBD1 (5 bases). CDR1 is SGDLS and CDR2 is YYNGEE in the germline V gene. Trimming left V 0 bases short and J 3 bases short, with 13 bases between. The CDR3 length is 15 residues. CDR3 region: CASSVDPQGLYEQYF. CDR3 DNA: TGTGCCAGCAGCGTAGACCCGCAGGGTCTCTACGAGCAGTACTTC.

The chain has TRBV30 and TRBJ2-3; TRBD2 agrees at 8 bases. V gave up 0 bases and J gave up 6 bases; unmatched junction bases: 5. The CDR3 is 14 amino acids. From germline, CDR1 is GTSNPN and CDR2 SVGIG (reference sequence). CDR3 nucleotide sequence: TGTGCCTGGAGTGTAAGGACTAGCCCCGATACGCAGTATTTT. Its protein is CAWSVRTSPDTQYF.